This T cell receptor beta chain appears in the sequencing data of a study of CD8 T cells in ankylosing spondylitis. Notes on the study in general: Disease-associated clones were CD8+ and fairly uncommon in peripheral blood.

Molecular-barcoded quantitative 5'-RACE produced these TCR beta libraries. TCRdb re-derived calls from the 5' RACE reads in MiXCR, one entry per CDR3 protein. The data show about 300,000 distinct CDR3 sequences, less than 25% seen once. This CDR3 is 14 amino acids long. Trimming took 2 bases from V and 3 from J, leaving 9 bases between them. Germline V gene lookup returns CDR1 SGHVS and CDR2 FQNEAQ. In its sample, this clonotype was seen many times. As yet, its antigen is unknown. The material sequenced was blood, either unsorted or a sorted T cell fraction (not recorded which). This rearrangement joins TRBV7-8 to TRBJ2-3; D gene uncertain. This TCR came from a female donor with ankylosing spondylitis or in good health (not recorded which). DNA of the CDR3: TGTGCCAGCAGCTTACTATCGGGTACAGATACGCAGTATTTT. This encodes CASSLLSGTDTQYF.